This entry is about one T cell receptor beta chain. The data belong to a study of blood T cell repertoires in COVID-19. Study-level information: The United States, Italy and Spain supplied acute and convalescent COVID-19 samples.

Study processing details: Counts of nucleated cells, estimated from reference gene primer amplification, were obtained. Generated by immunoSEQ multiplex PCR, the TCRdb table keeps only in-frame clones and is missing some. V and J calls and clone size follow that table, whereas D and trimming were derived from the DNA. Of 55,000 or so clones listed, approximately 85% are singletons. The CDR3 covers 13 residues. Germline V gives CDR1 DFQATT, CDR2 SNEGSKA (reference sequence). The germline V and J ends were trimmed by 6 bases and 5 bases, with 16 bases remaining between them. This TCR was sampled from a human donor in a cohort sampled during active COVID-19. The sample taken for sequencing was peripheral blood. The chain is built from TRBV20-1 and TRBJ1-2; D is unclear. The CDR3 bases are TGCAGTGCCAGTCCCACACCGTCGTATGGCTACACCTTC. This translates into CSASPTPSYGYTF.